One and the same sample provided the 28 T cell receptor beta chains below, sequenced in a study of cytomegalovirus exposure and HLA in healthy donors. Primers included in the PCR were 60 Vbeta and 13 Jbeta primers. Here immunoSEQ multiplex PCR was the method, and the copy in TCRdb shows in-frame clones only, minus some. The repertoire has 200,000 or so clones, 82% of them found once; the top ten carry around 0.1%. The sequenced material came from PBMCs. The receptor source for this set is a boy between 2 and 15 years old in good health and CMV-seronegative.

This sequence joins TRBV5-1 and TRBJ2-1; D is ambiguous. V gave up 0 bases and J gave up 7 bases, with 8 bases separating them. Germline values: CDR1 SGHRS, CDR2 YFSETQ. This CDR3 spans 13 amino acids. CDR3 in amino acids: CASSLVPLNEQFF. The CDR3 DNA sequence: TGCGCCAGCAGCTTGGTACCTCTAAATGAGCAGTTCTTC.

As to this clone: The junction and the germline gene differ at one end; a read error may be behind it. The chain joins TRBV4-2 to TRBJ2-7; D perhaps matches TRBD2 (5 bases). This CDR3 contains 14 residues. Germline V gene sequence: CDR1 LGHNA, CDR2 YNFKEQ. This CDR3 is CASSQQRPSHEQYF. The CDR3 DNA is TGTGCCAGCAGCCAACAGCGGCCCTCCCACGAGCAGTACTTC.

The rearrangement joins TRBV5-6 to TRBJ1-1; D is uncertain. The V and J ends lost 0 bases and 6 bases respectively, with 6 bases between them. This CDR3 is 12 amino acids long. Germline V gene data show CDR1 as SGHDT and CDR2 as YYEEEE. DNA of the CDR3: TGTGCCAGCAGCTTGGGGCAACCTGAAGCTTTCTTT. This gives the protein CASSLGQPEAFF.

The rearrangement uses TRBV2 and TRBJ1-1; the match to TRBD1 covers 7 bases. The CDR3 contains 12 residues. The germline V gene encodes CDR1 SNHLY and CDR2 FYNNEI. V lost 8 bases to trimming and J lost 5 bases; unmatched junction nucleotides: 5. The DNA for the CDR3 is TGTGCCAGCCCAGGGGGGAGGACTGAAGCTTTCTTT. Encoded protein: CASPGGRTEAFF.

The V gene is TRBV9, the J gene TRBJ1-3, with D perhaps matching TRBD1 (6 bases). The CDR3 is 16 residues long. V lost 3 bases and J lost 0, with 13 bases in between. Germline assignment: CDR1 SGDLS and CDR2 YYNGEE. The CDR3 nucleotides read TGTGCCAGCAGCGCAGGGGCTTCGCCCTCTGGAAACACCATATATTTT. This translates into CASSAGASPSGNTIYF.

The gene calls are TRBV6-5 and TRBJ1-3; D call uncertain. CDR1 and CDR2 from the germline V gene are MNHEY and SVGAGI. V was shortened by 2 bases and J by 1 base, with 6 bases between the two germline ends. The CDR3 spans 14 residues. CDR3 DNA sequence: TGTGCCAGCAGTTACCGCGGTTCTGGAAACACCATATATTTT. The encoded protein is CASSYRGSGNTIYF.

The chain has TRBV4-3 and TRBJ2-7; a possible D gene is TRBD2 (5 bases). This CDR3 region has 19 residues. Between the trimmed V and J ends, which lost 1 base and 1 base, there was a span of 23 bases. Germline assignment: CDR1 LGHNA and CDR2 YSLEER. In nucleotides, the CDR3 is TGCGCCAGCAGCCAAGGGTGGAGATCCCGAGGGAAGTGGTCCTACGAGCAGTACTTC. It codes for CASSQGWRSRGKWSYEQYF.

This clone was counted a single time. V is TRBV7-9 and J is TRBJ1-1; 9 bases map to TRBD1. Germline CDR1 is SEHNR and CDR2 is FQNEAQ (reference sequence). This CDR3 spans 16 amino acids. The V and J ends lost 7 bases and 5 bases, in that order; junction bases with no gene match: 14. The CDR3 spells CASTYRGRKSSTEAFF. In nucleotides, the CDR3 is TGTGCCAGCACCTACAGGGGGCGCAAGTCGAGTACTGAAGCTTTCTTT.

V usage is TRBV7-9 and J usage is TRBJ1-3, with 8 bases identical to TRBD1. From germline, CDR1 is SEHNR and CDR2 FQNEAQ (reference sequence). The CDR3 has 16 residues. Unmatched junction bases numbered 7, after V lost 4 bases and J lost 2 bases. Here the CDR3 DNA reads TGTGCCAGCAGCTCACTCCAGGGGGCAGCTGGAAACACCATATATTTT. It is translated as CASSSLQGAAGNTIYF.

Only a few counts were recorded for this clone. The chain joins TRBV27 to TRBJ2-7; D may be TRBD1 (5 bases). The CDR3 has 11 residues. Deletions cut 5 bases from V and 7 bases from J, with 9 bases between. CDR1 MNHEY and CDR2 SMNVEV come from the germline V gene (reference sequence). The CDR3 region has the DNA TGTGCCAGCAGTGAAGGGGTAGAGCAGTACTTC. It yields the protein CASSEGVEQYF.

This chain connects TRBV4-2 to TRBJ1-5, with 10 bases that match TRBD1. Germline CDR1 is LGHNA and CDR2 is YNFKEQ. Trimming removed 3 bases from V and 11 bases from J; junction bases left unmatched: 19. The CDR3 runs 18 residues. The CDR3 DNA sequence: TGTGCCAGCAGCCAGGAAGGGAGTCGGACAGGGGGACTTTTGGCCCAGCATTTT. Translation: CASSQEGSRTGGLLAQHF.

The CDR3, as DNA: TGTGCCAGCTACTCCGGCAGGTCCACCGGGGAGCTGTTTTTT. Translating gives CASYSGRSTGELFF. The J gene is TRBJ2-2, the V gene TRBV7-2; D unresolved. The germline CDR1 and CDR2 sequences are SGHTA and FQGNSA. V lost 8 bases to trimming and J lost 4 bases, with 14 bases between them. The CDR3 is 14 residues long.

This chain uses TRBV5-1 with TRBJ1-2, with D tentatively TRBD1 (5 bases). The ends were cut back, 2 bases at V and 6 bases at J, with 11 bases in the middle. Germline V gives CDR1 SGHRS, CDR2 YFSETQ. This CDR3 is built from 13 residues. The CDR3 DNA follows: TGCGCCAGCAGCTTAGGCTCAGGGAATGGCTACACCTTC. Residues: CASSLGSGNGYTF. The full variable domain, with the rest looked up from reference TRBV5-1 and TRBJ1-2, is KAGVTQTPRYLIKTRGQQVTLSCSPISGHRSVSWYQQTPGQGLQFLFEYFSETQRNKGNFPGRFSGRQFSNSRSEMNVSTLELGDSALYLCASSLGSGNGYTFGSGTRLTVV.

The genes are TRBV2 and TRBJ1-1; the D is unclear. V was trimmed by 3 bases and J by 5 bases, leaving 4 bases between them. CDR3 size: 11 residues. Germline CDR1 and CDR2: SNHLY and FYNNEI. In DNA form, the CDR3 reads TGTGCCAGCAGTGACCGGACTGAAGCTTTCTTT. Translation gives CASSDRTEAFF.

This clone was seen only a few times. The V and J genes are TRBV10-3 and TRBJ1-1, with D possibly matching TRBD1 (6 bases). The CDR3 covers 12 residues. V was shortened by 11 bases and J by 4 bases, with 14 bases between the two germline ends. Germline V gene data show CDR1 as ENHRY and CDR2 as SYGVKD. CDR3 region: CAHKGDLTEAFF. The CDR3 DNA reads TGTGCCCACAAGGGGGATCTCACTGAAGCTTTCTTT.

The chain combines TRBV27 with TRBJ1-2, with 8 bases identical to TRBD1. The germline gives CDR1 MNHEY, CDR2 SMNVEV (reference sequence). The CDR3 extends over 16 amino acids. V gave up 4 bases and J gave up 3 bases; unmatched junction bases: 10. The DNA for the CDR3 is TGTGCCAGCAGTTCCTGGACAGGGTTAGATCACTATGGCTACACCTTC. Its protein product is CASSSWTGLDHYGYTF.

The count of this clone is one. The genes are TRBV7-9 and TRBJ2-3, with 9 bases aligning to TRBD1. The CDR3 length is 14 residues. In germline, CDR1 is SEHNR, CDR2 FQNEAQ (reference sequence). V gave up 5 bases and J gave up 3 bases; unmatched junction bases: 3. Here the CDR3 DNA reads TGTGCCAGCAGCCAGACAGGGGGAACAGATACGCAGTATTTT. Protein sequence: CASSQTGGTDTQYF.

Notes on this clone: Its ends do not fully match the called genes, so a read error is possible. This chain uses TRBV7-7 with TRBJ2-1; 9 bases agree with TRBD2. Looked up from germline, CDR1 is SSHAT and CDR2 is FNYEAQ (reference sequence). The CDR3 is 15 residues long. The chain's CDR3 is CASSLTSGGNNEQFF. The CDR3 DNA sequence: TGTGCTAGCAGCTTGACTAGCGGAGGGAACAATGAGCAGTTCTTC.

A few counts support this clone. The chain's CDR3 is CASSLAGNIQYF. CDR3 nucleotide sequence: TGTGCCAGCAGCTTGGCGGGAAACATTCAGTACTTC. The chain links TRBV5-4 to TRBJ2-4, with unresolved D. The V end lost 0 bases, the J end lost 6 bases, and 4 bases lay between the germline ends. CDR3 length equals 12 residues. Germline V gene data show CDR1 as SGHNT and CDR2 as YYREEE (reference sequence).

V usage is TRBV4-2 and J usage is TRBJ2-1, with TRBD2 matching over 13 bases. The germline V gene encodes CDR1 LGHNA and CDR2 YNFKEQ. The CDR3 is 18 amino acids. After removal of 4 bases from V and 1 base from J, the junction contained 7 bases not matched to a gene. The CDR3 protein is CASSRPGLAGLSYNEQFF. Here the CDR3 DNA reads TGTGCCAGCAGCCGCCCGGGACTAGCGGGGTTATCCTACAATGAGCAGTTCTTC.

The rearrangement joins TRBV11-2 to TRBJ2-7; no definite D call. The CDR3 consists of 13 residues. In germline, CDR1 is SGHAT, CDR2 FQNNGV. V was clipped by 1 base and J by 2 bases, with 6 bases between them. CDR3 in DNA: TGTGCCAGCAGCTTAGTCGAGACCTACGAGCAGTACTTC. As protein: CASSLVETYEQYF.

CDR3 nucleotide sequence: TGCGCCAGCAGCTTGGTCTCGGACAGGGTCTTCAATGAGCAGTTCTTC. Protein sequence: CASSLVSDRVFNEQFF. The chain couples TRBV5-1 to TRBJ2-1; 8 bases align to TRBD1. The CDR3 totals 16 residues. CDR1 and CDR2 (germline): SGHRS, YFSETQ. The V and J ends lost 0 bases and 6 bases, in that order; junction bases with no gene match: 8.

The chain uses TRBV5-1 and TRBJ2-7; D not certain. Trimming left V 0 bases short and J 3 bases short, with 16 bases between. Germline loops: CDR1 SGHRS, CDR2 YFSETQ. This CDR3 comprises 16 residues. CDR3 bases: TGCGCCAGCAGCTTGGCCGGGTCCCTGCTACTCTACGAGCAGTACTTC. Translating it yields CASSLAGSLLLYEQYF.

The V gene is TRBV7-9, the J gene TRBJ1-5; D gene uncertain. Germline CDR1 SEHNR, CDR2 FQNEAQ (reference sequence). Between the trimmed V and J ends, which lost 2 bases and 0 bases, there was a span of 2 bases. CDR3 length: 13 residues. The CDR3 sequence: CASSLRSNQPQHF. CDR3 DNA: TGTGCCAGCAGCTTACGTAGCAATCAGCCCCAGCATTTT.

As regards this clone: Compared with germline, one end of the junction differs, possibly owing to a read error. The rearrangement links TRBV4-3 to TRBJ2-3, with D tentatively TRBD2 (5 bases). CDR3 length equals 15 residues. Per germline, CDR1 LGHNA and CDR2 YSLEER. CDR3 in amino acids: CASSQAGVERDTRYF. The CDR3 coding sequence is TGCGCCAGCAGCCAAGCCGGGGTTGAGAGGGATACGCGGTATTTT.

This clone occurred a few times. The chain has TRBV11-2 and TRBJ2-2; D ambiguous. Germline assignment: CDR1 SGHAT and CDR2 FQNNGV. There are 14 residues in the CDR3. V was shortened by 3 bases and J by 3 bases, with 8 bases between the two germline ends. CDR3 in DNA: TGTGCCAGCAGCTTCGGTCCGTACACCGGGGAGCTGTTTTTT. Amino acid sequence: CASSFGPYTGELFF.

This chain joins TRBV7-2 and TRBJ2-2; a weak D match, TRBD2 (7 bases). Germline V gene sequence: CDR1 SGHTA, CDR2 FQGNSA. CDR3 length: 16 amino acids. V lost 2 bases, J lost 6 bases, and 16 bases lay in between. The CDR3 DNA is TGTGCCAGCAGCTTAACGGGGGGCGGGTGGGCCGGGGAGCTGTTTTTT. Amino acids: CASSLTGGGWAGELFF.

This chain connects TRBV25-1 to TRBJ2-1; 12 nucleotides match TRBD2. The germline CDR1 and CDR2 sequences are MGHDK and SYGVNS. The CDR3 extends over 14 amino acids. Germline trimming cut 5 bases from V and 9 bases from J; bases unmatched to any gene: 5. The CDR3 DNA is TGTGCCAGCAGTCTAGCGGGGGGGCCGAGTGAGCAGTTCTTC. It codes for CASSLAGGPSEQFF.